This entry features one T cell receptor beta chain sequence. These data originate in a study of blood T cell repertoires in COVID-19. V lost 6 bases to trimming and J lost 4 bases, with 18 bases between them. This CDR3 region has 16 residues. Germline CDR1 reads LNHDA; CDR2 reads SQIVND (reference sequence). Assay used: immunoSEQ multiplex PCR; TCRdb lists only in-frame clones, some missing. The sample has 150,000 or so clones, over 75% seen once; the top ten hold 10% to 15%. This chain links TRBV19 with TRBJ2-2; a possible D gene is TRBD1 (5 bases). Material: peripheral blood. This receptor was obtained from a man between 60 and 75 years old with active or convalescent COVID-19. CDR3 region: CASSPLQGSGTGELFF. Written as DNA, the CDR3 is TGTGCCAGTAGCCCACTCCAGGGTAGTGGCACCGGGGAGCTGTTTTTT.